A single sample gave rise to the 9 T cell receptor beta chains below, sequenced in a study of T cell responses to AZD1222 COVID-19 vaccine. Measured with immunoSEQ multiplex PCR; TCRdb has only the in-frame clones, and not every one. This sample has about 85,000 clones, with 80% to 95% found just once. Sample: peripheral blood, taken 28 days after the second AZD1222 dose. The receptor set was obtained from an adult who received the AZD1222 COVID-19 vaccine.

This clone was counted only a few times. CDR3 DNA: TGTGCCAGCTCACCGTTAGCCACCCTTTACGAGCAGTACTTC. Protein: CASSPLATLYEQYF. The chain links TRBV18 to TRBJ2-7; D unclear. The CDR3 length is 14 residues. Trimming removed 3 bases from V and 4 bases from J, with 13 bases in between. From germline, CDR1 is KGHSH and CDR2 LQKENI.

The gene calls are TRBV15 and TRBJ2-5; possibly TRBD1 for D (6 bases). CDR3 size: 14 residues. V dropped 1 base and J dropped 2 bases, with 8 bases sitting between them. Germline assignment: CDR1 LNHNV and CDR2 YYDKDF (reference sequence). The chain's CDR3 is CATSRGQVQETQYF. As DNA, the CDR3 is TGTGCCACCAGCAGAGGACAGGTTCAAGAGACCCAGTACTTC.

CDR3 residues: CATSRRKQGAVFF. DNA of the CDR3: TGTGCCACCAGCAGACGTAAACAGGGGGCGGTTTTCTTT. This rearrangement joins TRBV15 to TRBJ1-1, with 9 bases lining up with TRBD1. This CDR3 contains 13 residues. Germline CDR1 reads LNHNV; CDR2 reads YYDKDF (reference sequence). V lost 2 bases, J lost 13 bases, and 8 bases stayed unmatched.

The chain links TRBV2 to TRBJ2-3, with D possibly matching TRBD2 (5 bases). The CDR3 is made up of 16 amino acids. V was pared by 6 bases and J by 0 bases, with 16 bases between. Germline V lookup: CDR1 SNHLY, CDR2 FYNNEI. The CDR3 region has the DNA TGTGCCAGCAGCGCTCTCGGACTGTCTAGCACAGATACGCAGTATTTT. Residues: CASSALGLSSTDTQYF.

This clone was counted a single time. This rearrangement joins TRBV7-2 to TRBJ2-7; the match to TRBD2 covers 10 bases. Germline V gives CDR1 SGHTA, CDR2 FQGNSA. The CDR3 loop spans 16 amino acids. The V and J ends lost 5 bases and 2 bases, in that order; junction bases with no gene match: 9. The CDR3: CASSPLSGRNTYEQYF. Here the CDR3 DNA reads TGTGCCAGCAGCCCCCTTAGCGGGAGGAACACCTACGAGCAGTACTTC.

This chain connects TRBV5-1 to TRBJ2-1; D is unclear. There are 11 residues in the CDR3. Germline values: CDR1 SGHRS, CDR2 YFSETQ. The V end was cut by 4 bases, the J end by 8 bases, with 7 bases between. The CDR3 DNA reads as TGCGCCAGCAGCCTCCACGATGAGCAGTTCTTC. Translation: CASSLHDEQFF. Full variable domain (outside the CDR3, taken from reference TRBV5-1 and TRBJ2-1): KAGVTQTPRYLIKTRGQQVTLSCSPISGHRSVSWYQQTPGQGLQFLFEYFSETQRNKGNFPGRFSGRQFSNSRSEMNVSTLELGDSALYLCASSLHDEQFFGPGTRLTVL.

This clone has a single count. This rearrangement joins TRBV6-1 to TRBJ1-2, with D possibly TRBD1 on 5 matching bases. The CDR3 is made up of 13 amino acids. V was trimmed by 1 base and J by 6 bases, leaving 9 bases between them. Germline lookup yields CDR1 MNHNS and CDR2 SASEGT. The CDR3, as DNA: TGTGCCAGCAGTGAAGGACAGTACGATGGCTACACCTTC. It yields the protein CASSEGQYDGYTF.

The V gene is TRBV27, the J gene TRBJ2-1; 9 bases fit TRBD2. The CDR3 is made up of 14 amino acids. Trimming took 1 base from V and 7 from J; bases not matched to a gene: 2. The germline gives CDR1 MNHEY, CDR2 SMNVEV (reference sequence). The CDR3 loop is CASSLLAGENEQFF. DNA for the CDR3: TGTGCCAGCAGTTTATTAGCGGGGGAGAATGAGCAGTTCTTC.

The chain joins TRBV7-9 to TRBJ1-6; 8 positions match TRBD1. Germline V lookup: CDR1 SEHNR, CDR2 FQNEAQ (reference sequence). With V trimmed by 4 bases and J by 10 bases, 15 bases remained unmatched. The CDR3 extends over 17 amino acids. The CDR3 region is CASSYHDSQGVSSPLHF. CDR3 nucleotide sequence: TGTGCCAGCAGCTACCATGATTCACAGGGGGTAAGCTCACCCCTCCACTTT.